These T cell receptor beta chains were read from a single sample in a study of Graves' ophthalmopathy and Graves' hyperthyroidism. MiXCR, run by TCRdb on the multiplex PCR reads, gives a single entry per CDR3 protein. The data show roughly 51,000 distinct CDR3 sequences, under 55% seen once. Sample: peripheral blood. All receptors derive from an adult man with Graves' ophthalmopathy. CDR3s include the opening cysteine and the closing phenylalanine or tryptophan. The order of the fields is J gene, clone size, D gene, V gene, CDR3 DNA, CDR3 protein. The D gene is left open where the match is weak. Only some rows state a clone size, as once, few, many or a class for expanded clones.

TRBJ2-7	many	TRBD2	TRBV5-1	TGCGCCAGCAGCTCGGACCCTCCGGGACTAGCGGGAGACCACCACGGGCGGGAGCAGTACTTC	CASSSDPPGLAGDHHGREQYF
TRBJ2-7	many	.	TRBV11-3	TGTGCCAGCAGCAGGGGTGGGGAGCAGTACTTC	CASSRGGEQYF
TRBJ1-4	.	TRBD1	TRBV7-6	TGTGCCAGCAGCTTAGTTCCAGGGGGCTCTCTGGGTGAAAAACTGTTTTTT	CASSLVPGGSLGEKLFF
TRBJ1-2	.	.	TRBV9	TGTGCCAGCAGCGTAGCTGGGGGGATAAACTATGGCTACACCTTC	CASSVAGGINYGYTF
TRBJ2-5	once	.	TRBV7-9	TGTGCCAGCAGCCGAGCTAGCGTAGAGACCCAGTACTTC	CASSRASVETQYF
TRBJ2-5	many	.	TRBV7-6	TGTGCCAGCAGCTTAGGGGGCCCGGCCCAGTACTTC	CASSLGGPAQYF
TRBJ2-7	medium-sized	.	TRBV20-1	TGCAGTGCTAGAGACGGCAGCTCCTACGAGCAGTACTTC	CSARDGSSYEQYF
TRBJ2-3	.	.	TRBV10-2	TGCGCCAGCAGTGAGTCCGGGCAAGATACGCAGTATTTT	CASSESGQDTQYF
TRBJ2-5	.	TRBD1	TRBV7-2	TGTGCCAGCAGCCGGCTGGGACAGGGGGAGACCCACTACTTC	CASSRLGQGETHYF
TRBJ2-3	.	TRBD1	TRBV2	TGTGCCAGCAGTGTGGGGGACAGGGGAGACACAGATGCGCGGTATTTT	CASSVGDRGDTDARYF
TRBJ2-7	medium-sized	.	TRBV29-1	TGCAGCGTCCGGGACTGGACCTACGAGCAGTACTTC	CSVRDWTYEQYF
TRBJ2-1	.	TRBD2	TRBV7-2	TGTGCCAGCAGCTCCTCCGGACTAGCGGGAGAGTTCTATGAGCAGTTCTTC	CASSSSGLAGEFYEQFF
TRBJ2-5	.	.	TRBV7-8	TGTGCCAGCAGATTAGGGCGAGGGGTCATGAACACTGAGACCCAGTACTTC	CASRLGRGVMNTETQYF